The 9 T cell receptor beta chains given below trace back to one sample, sequenced in a study of regulatory T cells in long-lasting Graves disease. The time point denotes: persistent/refractory GD, antithyroid drugs over 5 years with positive TRAb. Extracted PBMC RNA gave rise to the TCR library. Arm-PCR with iRepertoire HTBI primers amplified the CDR3 regions for these TCR beta libraries. TCRdb recomputed calls from the multiplex PCR reads with MiXCR, one row per CDR3 protein. The sample records roughly 450,000 distinct CDR3 sequences, approximately 23% being singletons. The starting material was peripheral blood mononuclear cells (PBMCs), obtained when the disease was refractory, from a patient treated with antithyroid drugs. The receptors were sampled from a female donor with Graves disease.

This clonotype was picked up a small number of times. The rearrangement links TRBV10-3 to TRBJ1-2; TRBD1 agrees at 9 bases. The ends lost 5 bases at V and 4 bases at J; junction bases unmatched: 8. Germline CDR1 reads ENHRY; CDR2 reads SYGVKD. This CDR3 has 15 residues. In DNA, the CDR3 is TGTGCCATCAGTTCGATCGGGACAGGGATCTATGGCTACACCTTC. Its protein product is CAISSIGTGIYGYTF.

The chain has TRBV27 and TRBJ1-5, with TRBD1 identical over 10 bases. The CDR3 is made up of 15 amino acids. V shed 6 bases, J shed 10 bases, and the junction held 12 bases outside the gene matches. Germline CDR1 is MNHEY and CDR2 is SMNVEV (reference sequence). CDR3 nucleotide sequence: TGTGCCAGCAGCCTCGCTGGACAGGGGGTTAATCCCCAGCATTTT. This sequence encodes CASSLAGQGVNPQHF.

The genes are TRBV30 and TRBJ1-5; D call uncertain. CDR3 length: 13 residues. Germline values: CDR1 GTSNPN, CDR2 SVGIG (reference sequence). V was pared by 0 bases and J by 6 bases, with 9 bases between. CDR3 bases: TGTGCCTGGAGTGTAGAGGTGGGTCAGCCCCAGCATTTT. It yields the protein CAWSVEVGQPQHF. The variable domain in full, with the rest retrieved from reference TRBV30 and TRBJ1-5, is SQTIHQWPATLVQPVGSPLSLECTVEGTSNPNLYWYRQAAGRGLQLLFYSVGIGQISSEVPQNLSASRPQDRQFILSSKKLLLSDSGFYLCAWSVEVGQPQHFGDGTRLSIL.

This clonotype was recorded at least ten times. This chain joins TRBV7-2 and TRBJ2-7; the D is unclear. CDR3 size: 14 residues. From germline, CDR1 is SGHTA and CDR2 FQGNSA. V dropped 2 bases and J dropped 1 base, with 9 bases sitting between them. The chain's CDR3 is CASSLTRDSYEQYF. CDR3 nucleotide sequence: TGTGCCAGCAGCTTAACAAGAGATTCCTACGAGCAGTACTTC.

The sample holds a few counts of this clonotype. V and J are TRBV29-1 and TRBJ1-5; D is ambiguous. This CDR3 contains 13 residues. Germline V lookup: CDR1 SQVTM, CDR2 ANQGSEA. The V end lost 2 bases, the J end lost 5 bases, and 10 bases lay between the germline ends. The CDR3 region has the DNA TGCAGCGTTGAACTGGCGGAAGATCAGCCCCAGCATTTT. It is translated as CSVELAEDQPQHF.

The chain employs TRBV19 and TRBJ1-5; 9 nucleotides line up with TRBD1. The CDR3 spans 16 residues. The germline CDR1 and CDR2 sequences are LNHDA and SQIVND (reference sequence). The V segment lost 1 base and the J segment 5 bases; nucleotides outside the gene matches: 6. CDR3 DNA sequence: TGTGCCAGTAGTATAGGACCGGGACAGGGTCATCAGCCCCAGCATTTT. Translated, it gives CASSIGPGQGHQPQHF.

The chain is built from TRBV15 and TRBJ2-5, with D perhaps given as TRBD1 or TRBD2 (6 bases each). CDR1 and CDR2 from the germline V gene are LNHNV and YYDKDF (reference sequence). This CDR3 comprises 15 residues. Trimming shortened V by 5 bases and J by 5 bases, and 18 bases separated the two germline ends. The CDR3 loop reads CATSVSRGETETQYF. The CDR3 DNA is TGTGCCACCAGCGTATCTAGGGGGGAGACGGAGACCCAGTACTTC. The full variable domain, completed using reference TRBV15 and TRBJ2-5, is DAMVIQNPRYQVTQFGKPVTLSCSQTLNHNVMYWYQQKSSQAPKLLFHYYDKDFNNEADTPDNFQSRRPNTSFCFLDIRSPGLGDTAMYLCATSVSRGETETQYFGPGTRLLVL.

This clonotype was recorded at least ten times. The chain links TRBV12-3 or TRBV12-4 to TRBJ1-1, with TRBD1 matching over 7 bases. The CDR3 is made up of 14 amino acids. V shed 6 bases, J shed 0 bases, and the junction held 4 bases outside the gene matches. The CDR3 nucleotides read TGTGCCAGCAGCCGGGGACAGATGAACACTGAAGCTTTCTTT. The encoded protein is CASSRGQMNTEAFF.

This clonotype was recorded many times. This chain joins TRBV19 and TRBJ1-1; tentatively, D is TRBD1 (5 bases). The V gene's germline CDR1 is LNHDA and CDR2 SQIVND (reference sequence). The CDR3 runs to 13 residues. Trimming removed 6 bases at V and 3 bases at J, with 11 bases between. The CDR3 nucleotides are TGTGCCAGTAGCGGGGGGGTAGACACTGAAGCTTTCTTT. It codes for CASSGGVDTEAFF.